A single sample is the source of the 27 T cell receptor beta chains below, sequenced in a study of CXCR3-negative and CXCR3-positive naive CD8 T cells. TRB cDNA libraries were made by UMI-labeled 5' RACE. TCRdb re-called the 5' RACE reads and catalogs CDR3 proteins one per entry, DNA excluded. The table lists tens of thousands of distinct CDR3 sequences. The sequencing sample was made of naive CXCR3- CD8+ T cells from blood. The subset is: CD45RO-CCR7+CD27+CD95- naive CD8+ T cells lacking CXCR3 (TNR3-). The receptors come from a human donor in good health. Some clones in this sample may be carry-over from other donors' samples.

This chain's CDR3 is CSARAGLAGGSHDEQFF. The J gene is TRBJ2-1, the V gene TRBV20-1; TCRdb's D call of TRBD2 is untestable without DNA. CDR3 length equals 17 residues. CDR1 and CDR2 from the germline V gene are DFQATT and SNEGSKA (reference sequence).

The CDR3 loop reads CSVWEGSEQFF. The chain couples TRBV29-1 to TRBJ2-1; TCRdb proposes TRBD2, but this gene call is untestable without DNA. This CDR3 contains 11 residues. CDR1 is SQVTM, CDR2 ANQGSEA, per germline.

This rearrangement joins TRBV29-1 to TRBJ2-7; TCRdb names TRBD1, which stays unverified in the absence of DNA. The CDR3 has 13 amino acids. Germline V gene data show CDR1 as SQVTM and CDR2 as ANQGSEA. CDR3 protein: CSVGVGGTYEQYF.

The V call is TRBV29-1, the J call TRBJ2-3; the TCRdb call, TRBD1, lacks DNA for checking. Looked up from germline, CDR1 is SQVTM and CDR2 is ANQGSEA. The CDR3 has 15 residues. CDR3 amino acids: CSVEDDRWGTDTQYF.

The V gene is TRBV28, the J gene TRBJ2-5. The germline V gene encodes CDR1 MDHEN and CDR2 SYDVKM. The CDR3 covers 11 residues. CDR3 sequence reads: CASSLKGTQYF.

The V and J genes are TRBV4-1 and TRBJ1-5; as DNA is missing, the TRBD1 call by TCRdb cannot be tested. Germline V lookup: CDR1 MGHRA, CDR2 YSYEKL. The CDR3 sequence is 14 residues long. The CDR3 loop is CASSPTAGNQPQHF.

The rearrangement uses TRBV6-6 and TRBJ1-5; the TRBD1 assignment by TCRdb is unverifiable without DNA. The CDR3 length is 17 residues. Germline-derived CDR1 and CDR2 are MNHNY and SVGAGI (reference sequence). The chain's CDR3 is CASSYSLDRDVDQPQHF.

The genes are TRBV4-1 and TRBJ2-7. The CDR3 consists of 15 residues. Germline V lookup: CDR1 MGHRA, CDR2 YSYEKL. CDR3 sequence: CASSPLGANSYEQYF.

The chain carries TRBV29-1 and TRBJ2-1; the D call from TCRdb, TRBD1, cannot be confirmed without DNA. Germline CDR1 is SQVTM and CDR2 is ANQGSEA. This CDR3 contains 15 residues. This CDR3 is CSVEEGRGAYNEQFF.

The CDR3 sequence: CASSLSLGNTEAFF. The chain employs TRBV7-9 and TRBJ1-1. CDR3 length equals 14 residues. Germline values: CDR1 SEHNR, CDR2 FQNEAQ (reference sequence).

J is TRBJ2-7 and V is TRBV14. The CDR3 is made up of 14 amino acids. Germline CDR1 and CDR2: SGHDN and FVKESK. The CDR3 loop is CASSQDLTPYEQYF.

V gene TRBV27 combines with J gene TRBJ2-3; TCRdb calls TRBD1, which cannot be checked without DNA. Germline V CDR1 and CDR2: MNHEY, SMNVEV (reference sequence). The CDR3 totals 15 residues. CDR3 residues: CASSLIDRVTDTQYF.

The chain employs TRBV10-3 and TRBJ2-1. CDR1 ENHRY and CDR2 SYGVKD come from the germline V gene. This CDR3 comprises 13 residues. CDR3 loop: CAISEILRNEQFF.

The CDR3 sequence: CASSQEVSGWNEQFF. This chain connects TRBV3-1 to TRBJ2-1; the D call from TCRdb, TRBD1, cannot be confirmed without DNA. The CDR3 length is 15 residues. Germline V gene sequence: CDR1 LGHDT, CDR2 YNNKEL (reference sequence).

This chain connects TRBV19 to TRBJ2-1. Germline-derived CDR1 and CDR2 are LNHDA and SQIVND (reference sequence). This CDR3 is 13 amino acids long. CDR3 sequence reads: CASSIGQSFEQFF.

The genes are TRBV4-3 and TRBJ2-7; the D gene TCRdb calls, TRBD2, cannot be checked with no DNA. Germline-derived CDR1 and CDR2 are LGHNA and YSLEER. There are 16 residues in the CDR3. The CDR3 sequence: CASSRQLAGGPYEQYF.

CDR3 protein: CARSPRGLLNTEAFF. V usage is TRBV5-3 and J usage is TRBJ1-1. TRBV5-3 has ORF status, its function being uncertain. CDR3 length: 15 amino acids.

The CDR3 is CASSLMAGNTIYF. V usage is TRBV12-3 or TRBV12-4 and J usage is TRBJ1-3. The CDR3 runs to 13 residues.

The CDR3 spells CASTRDKFRDEQFF. The chain joins TRBV28 to TRBJ2-1; absent DNA, TCRdb's TRBD1 call cannot be checked. The germline CDR1 and CDR2 sequences are MDHEN and SYDVKM. This CDR3 comprises 14 residues.

J is TRBJ2-1 and V is TRBV12-3 or TRBV12-4; with no DNA, the TCRdb D assignment of TRBD1 cannot be verified. The CDR3 is made up of 15 amino acids. This chain's CDR3 is CASRAPGTAPNEQFF.

The chain employs TRBV4-3 and TRBJ1-3. CDR3 length: 16 residues. Germline V gene sequence: CDR1 LGHNA, CDR2 YSLEER. The CDR3 region is CASSQDIATEGNTIYF.

The chain combines TRBV7-9 with TRBJ2-7; TCRdb selects TRBD1, and the lack of DNA leaves this call unchecked. The CDR3 is made up of 14 amino acids. The germline CDR1 and CDR2 sequences are SEHNR and FQNEAQ (reference sequence). CDR3 loop: CASTPGHGIYEQYF. The full variable domain, with the rest looked up from reference TRBV7-9 and TRBJ2-7, is DTGVSQNPRHKITKRGQNVTFRCDPISEHNRLYWYRQTLGQGPEFLTYFQNEAQLEKSRLLSDRFSAERPKGSFSTLEIQRTEQGDSAMYLCASTPGHGIYEQYFGPGTRLTVT.

The chain has TRBV20-1 and TRBJ1-1. Per germline, CDR1 DFQATT and CDR2 SNEGSKA (reference sequence). This CDR3 region has 13 residues. The CDR3 loop reads CSARGLGNTEAFF.

The gene calls are TRBV27 and TRBJ2-7; TCRdb picks TRBD1, but there is no DNA to check that call. Germline loops: CDR1 MNHEY, CDR2 SMNVEV (reference sequence). The CDR3 is 13 residues long. The CDR3 sequence: CASSTGQGREQYF.

V is TRBV4-1 and J is TRBJ2-1; no DNA is available, so the TRBD1 call from TCRdb remains unchecked. This CDR3 has 16 residues. The germline gives CDR1 MGHRA, CDR2 YSYEKL. CDR3 sequence: CASSQVPGGARNEQFF.

The chain uses TRBV29-1 and TRBJ2-7; there is no DNA to check the TCRdb D call of TRBD1. Germline V gene lookup returns CDR1 SQVTM and CDR2 ANQGSEA. This CDR3 spans 13 amino acids. CDR3 region: CSVEVEGAAEQYF.

This sequence joins TRBV7-2 and TRBJ2-7; TCRdb names TRBD2, which stays unverified in the absence of DNA. In germline, CDR1 is SGHTA, CDR2 FQGNSA. The CDR3 has 13 amino acids. CDR3 protein: CASSFSGRSEQYF.